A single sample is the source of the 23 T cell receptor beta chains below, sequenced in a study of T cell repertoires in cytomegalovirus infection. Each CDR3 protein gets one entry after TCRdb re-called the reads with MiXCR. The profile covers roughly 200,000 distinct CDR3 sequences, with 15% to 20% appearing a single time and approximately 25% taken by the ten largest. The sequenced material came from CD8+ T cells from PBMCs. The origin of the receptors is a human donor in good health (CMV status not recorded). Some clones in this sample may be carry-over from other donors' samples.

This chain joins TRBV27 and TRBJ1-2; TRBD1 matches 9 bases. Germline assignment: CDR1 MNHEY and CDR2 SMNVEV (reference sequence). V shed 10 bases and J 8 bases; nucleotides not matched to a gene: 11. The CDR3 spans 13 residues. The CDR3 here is CATPQDRGYGYTF. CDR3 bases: TGTGCCACCCCCCAGGACAGGGGATACGGCTACACCTTC.

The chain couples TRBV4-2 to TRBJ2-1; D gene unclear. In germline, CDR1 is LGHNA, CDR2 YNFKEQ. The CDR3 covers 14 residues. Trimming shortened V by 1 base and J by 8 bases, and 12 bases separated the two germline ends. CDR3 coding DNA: TGTGCCAGCAGCCAAGTTACTTCCCCGGATGAGCAGTTCTTC. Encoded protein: CASSQVTSPDEQFF.

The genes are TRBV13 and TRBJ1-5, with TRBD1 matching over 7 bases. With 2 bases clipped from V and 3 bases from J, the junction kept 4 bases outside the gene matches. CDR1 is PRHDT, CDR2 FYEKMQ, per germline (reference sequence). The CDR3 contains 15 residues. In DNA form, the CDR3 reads TGTGCCAGCAGCTTACGGGGACAGCTCAATCAGCCCCAGCATTTT. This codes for CASSLRGQLNQPQHF.

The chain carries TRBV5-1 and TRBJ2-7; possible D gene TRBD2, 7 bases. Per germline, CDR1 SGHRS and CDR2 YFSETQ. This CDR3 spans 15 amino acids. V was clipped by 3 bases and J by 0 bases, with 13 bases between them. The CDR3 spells CASSWGGGHSYEQYF. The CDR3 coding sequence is TGCGCCAGCAGCTGGGGGGGCGGACACTCCTACGAGCAGTACTTC.

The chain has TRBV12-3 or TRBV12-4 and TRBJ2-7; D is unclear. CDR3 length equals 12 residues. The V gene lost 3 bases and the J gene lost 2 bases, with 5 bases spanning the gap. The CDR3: CASSFWPYEQYF. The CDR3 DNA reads TGTGCCAGCAGTTTTTGGCCCTACGAGCAGTACTTC.

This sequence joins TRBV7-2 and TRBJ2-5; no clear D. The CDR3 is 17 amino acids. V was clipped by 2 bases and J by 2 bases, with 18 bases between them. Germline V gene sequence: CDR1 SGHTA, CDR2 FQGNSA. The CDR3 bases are TGTGCCAGCAGCTTACCAAGGGATAAGCAGGATCAAGAGACCCAGTACTTC. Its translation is CASSLPRDKQDQETQYF.

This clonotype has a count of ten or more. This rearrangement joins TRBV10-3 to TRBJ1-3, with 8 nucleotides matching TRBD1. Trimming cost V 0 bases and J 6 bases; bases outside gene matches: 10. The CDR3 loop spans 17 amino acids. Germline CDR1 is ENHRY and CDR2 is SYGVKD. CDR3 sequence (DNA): TGTGCCATCAGTGAGTCTTTCGGGCGCAGGGGGCTAAACACCATATATTTT. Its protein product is CAISESFGRRGLNTIYF.

CDR3 nucleotide sequence: TGTGCCAGCAGTTACTCGCCGGGACAGGGTAATCCTGAAGCTTTCTTT. Its translation: CASSYSPGQGNPEAFF. The chain couples TRBV6-6 to TRBJ1-1, with TRBD1 matching 9 bases. V dropped 0 bases and J dropped 6; count of bases not matched to a gene: 8. CDR3 length: 16 amino acids. CDR1 MNHNY and CDR2 SVGAGI come from the germline V gene (reference sequence).

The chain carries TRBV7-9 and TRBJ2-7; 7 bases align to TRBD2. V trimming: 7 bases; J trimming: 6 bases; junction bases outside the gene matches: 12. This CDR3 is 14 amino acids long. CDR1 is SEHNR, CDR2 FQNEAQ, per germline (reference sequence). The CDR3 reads CASTHRSGDLEQYF. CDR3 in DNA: TGTGCCAGCACCCACCGGAGCGGGGACCTCGAGCAGTACTTC.

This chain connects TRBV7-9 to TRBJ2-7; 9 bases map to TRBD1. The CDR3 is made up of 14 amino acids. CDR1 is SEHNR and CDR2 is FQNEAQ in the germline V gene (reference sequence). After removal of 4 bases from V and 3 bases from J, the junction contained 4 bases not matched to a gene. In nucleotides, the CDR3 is TGTGCCAGCAGCTCTGGACAGGGGATCTACGAGCAGTACTTC. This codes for CASSSGQGIYEQYF.

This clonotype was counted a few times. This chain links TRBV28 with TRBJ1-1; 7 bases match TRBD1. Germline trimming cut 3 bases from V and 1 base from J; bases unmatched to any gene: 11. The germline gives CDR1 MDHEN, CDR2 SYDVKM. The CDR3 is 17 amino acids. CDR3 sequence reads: CASSFWSQGQPNTEAFF. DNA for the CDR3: TGTGCCAGCAGTTTTTGGTCACAGGGGCAGCCGAACACTGAAGCTTTCTTT.

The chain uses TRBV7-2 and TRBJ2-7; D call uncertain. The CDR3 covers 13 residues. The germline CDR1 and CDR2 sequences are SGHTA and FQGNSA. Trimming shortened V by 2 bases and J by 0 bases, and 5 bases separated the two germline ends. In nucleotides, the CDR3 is TGTGCCAGCAGCTTAAACCTCTCCTACGAGCAGTACTTC. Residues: CASSLNLSYEQYF.

CDR3 sequence reads: CASSWTGQQETQYF. The CDR3 bases are TGTGCCAGCAGCTGGACAGGACAACAAGAGACCCAGTACTTC. The chain employs TRBV7-6 and TRBJ2-5; 7 nucleotides match TRBD1. The CDR3 covers 14 residues. The V gene's germline CDR1 is SGHVS and CDR2 FNYEAQ. Trimming took 4 bases from V and 2 from J; bases not matched to a gene: 4.

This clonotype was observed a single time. The CDR3 reads CASSGRTVSSGELFF. The CDR3, as DNA: TGTGCCAGCAGTGGACGGACAGTTTCATCCGGGGAGCTGTTTTTT. The chain combines TRBV2 with TRBJ2-2, with a weak D call TRBD1 (6 bases). Germline V gene sequence: CDR1 SNHLY, CDR2 FYNNEI. V was clipped by 4 bases and J by 6 bases, with 15 bases between them. This CDR3 has 15 amino acids.

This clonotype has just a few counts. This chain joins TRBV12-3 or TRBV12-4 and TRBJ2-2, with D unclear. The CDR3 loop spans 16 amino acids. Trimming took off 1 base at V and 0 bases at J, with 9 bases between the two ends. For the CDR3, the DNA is TGTGCCAGCAGTTTAGAGGATTTACCGAACACCGGGGAGCTGTTTTTT. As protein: CASSLEDLPNTGELFF.

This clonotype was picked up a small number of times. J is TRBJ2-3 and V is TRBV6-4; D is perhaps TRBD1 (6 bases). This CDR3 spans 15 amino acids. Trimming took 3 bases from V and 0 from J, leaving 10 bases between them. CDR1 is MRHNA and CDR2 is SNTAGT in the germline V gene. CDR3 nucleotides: TGTGCCAGCAGTGAGGGGGCAGGGAGCACAGATACGCAGTATTTT. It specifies CASSEGAGSTDTQYF.

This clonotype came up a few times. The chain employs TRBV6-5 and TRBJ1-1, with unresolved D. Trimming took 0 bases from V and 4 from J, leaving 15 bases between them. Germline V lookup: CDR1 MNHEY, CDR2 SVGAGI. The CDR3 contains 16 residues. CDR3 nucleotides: TGTGCCAGCAGTTACTCTAGGCAGGCAAGGGTCACTGAAGCTTTCTTT. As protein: CASSYSRQARVTEAFF.

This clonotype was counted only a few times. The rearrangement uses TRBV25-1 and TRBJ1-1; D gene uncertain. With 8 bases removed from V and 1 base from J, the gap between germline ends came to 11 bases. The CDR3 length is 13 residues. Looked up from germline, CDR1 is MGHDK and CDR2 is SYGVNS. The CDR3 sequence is CASGDDTNTEAFF. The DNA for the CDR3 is TGTGCCAGCGGAGATGACACGAACACTGAAGCTTTCTTT.

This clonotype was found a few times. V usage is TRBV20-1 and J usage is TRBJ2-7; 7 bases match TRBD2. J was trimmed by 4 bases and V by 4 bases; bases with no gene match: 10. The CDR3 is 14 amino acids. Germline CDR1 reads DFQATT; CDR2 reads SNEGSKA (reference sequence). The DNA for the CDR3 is TGCAGTGCTATGCAGCGCGGGGGTTTATACGAGCAGTACTTC. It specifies CSAMQRGGLYEQYF.

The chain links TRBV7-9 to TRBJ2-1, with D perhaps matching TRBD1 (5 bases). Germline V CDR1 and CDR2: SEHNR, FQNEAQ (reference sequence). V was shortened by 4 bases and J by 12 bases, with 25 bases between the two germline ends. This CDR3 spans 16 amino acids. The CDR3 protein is CASSSQEKWYKQGQFF. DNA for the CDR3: TGTGCCAGCAGCTCCCAAGAGAAGTGGTACAAGCAGGGGCAGTTCTTC.

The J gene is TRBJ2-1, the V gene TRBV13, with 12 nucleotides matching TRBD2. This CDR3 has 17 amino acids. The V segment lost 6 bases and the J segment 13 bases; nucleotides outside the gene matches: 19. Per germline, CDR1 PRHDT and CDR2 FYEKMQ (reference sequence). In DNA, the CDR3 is TGTGCCAGCAGACCTTTGACTAGCGGGGGAACGGTGGGTGAACAGTTCTTC. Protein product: CASRPLTSGGTVGEQFF. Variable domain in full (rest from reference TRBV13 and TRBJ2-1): AAGVIQSPRHLIKEKRETATLKCYPIPRHDTVYWYQQGPGQDPQFLISFYEKMQSDKGSIPDRFSAQQFSDYHSELNMSSLELGDSALYFCASRPLTSGGTVGEQFFGPGTRLTVL.

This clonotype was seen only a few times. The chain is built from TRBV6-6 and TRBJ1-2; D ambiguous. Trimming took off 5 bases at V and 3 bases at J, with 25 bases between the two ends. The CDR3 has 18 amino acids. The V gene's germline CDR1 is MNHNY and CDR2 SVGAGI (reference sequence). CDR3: CASSLNEAAHSLDYGYTF. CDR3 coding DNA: TGTGCCAGCAGTCTAAACGAGGCCGCCCACTCCCTGGACTATGGCTACACCTTC.

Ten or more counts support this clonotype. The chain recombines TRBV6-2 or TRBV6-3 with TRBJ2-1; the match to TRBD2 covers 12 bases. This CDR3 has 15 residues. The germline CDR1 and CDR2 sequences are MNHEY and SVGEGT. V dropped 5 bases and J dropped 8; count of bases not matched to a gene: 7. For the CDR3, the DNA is TGTGCCAGCAGTCCTAGCGGGGGGGCCTCGGATGAGCAGTTCTTC. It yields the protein CASSPSGGASDEQFF.